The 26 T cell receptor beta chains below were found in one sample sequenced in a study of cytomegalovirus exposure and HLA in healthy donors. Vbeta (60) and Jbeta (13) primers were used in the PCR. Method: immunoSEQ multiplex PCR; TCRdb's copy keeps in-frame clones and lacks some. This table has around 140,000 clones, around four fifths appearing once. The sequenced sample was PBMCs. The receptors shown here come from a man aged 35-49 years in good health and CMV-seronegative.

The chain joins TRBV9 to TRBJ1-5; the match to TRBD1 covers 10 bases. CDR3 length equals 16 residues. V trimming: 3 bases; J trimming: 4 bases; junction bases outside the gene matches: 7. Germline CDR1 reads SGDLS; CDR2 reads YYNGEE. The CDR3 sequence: CASSEGDRGGNQPQHF. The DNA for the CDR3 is TGTGCCAGCAGCGAGGGGGACAGGGGAGGGAATCAGCCCCAGCATTTT.

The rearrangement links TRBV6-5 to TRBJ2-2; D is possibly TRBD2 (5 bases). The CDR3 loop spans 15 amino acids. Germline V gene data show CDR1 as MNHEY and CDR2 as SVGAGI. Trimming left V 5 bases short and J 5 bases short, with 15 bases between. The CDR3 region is CASSLARGFTGELFF. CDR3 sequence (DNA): TGTGCCAGCAGTCTCGCCCGGGGATTTACCGGGGAGCTGTTTTTT.

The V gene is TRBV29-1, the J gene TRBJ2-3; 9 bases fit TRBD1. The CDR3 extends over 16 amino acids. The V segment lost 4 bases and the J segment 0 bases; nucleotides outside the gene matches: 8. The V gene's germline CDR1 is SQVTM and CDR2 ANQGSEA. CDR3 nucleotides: TGCAGCGTTGTCCCTTGGGACAGGGAAAGCACAGATACGCAGTATTTT. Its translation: CSVVPWDRESTDTQYF.

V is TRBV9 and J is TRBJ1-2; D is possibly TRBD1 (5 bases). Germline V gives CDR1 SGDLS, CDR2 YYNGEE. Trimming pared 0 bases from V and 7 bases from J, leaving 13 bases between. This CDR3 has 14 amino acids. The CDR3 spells CASSVATGASGYTF. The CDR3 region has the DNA TGTGCCAGCAGCGTAGCTACTGGGGCGAGTGGCTACACCTTC.

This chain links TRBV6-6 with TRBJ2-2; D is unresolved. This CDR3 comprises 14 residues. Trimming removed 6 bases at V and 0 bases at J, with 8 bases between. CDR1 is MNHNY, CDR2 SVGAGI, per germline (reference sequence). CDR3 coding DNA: TGTGCCAGCAGGGGCTCCTCGAACACCGGGGAGCTGTTTTTT. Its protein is CASRGSSNTGELFF.

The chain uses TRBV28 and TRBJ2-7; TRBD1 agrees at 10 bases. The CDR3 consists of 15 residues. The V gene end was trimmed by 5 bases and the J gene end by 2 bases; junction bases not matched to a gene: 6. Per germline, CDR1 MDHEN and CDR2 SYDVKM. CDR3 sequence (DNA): TGTGCCAGCAGTCAGACAGGGGGCAATCCCTACGAGCAGTACTTC. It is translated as CASSQTGGNPYEQYF.

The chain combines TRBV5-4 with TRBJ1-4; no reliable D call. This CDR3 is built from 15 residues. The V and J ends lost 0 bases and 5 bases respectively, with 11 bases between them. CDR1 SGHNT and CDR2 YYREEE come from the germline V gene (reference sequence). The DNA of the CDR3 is TGTGCCAGCAGCTTGGCATCAAGAGGAAATGAAAAACTGTTTTTT. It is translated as CASSLASRGNEKLFF. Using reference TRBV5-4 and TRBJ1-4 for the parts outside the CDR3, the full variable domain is ETGVTQSPTHLIKTRGQQVTLRCSSQSGHNTVSWYQQALGQGPQFIFQYYREEENGRGNFPPRFSGLQFPNYSSELNVNALELDDSALYLCASSLASRGNEKLFFGSGTQLSVL.

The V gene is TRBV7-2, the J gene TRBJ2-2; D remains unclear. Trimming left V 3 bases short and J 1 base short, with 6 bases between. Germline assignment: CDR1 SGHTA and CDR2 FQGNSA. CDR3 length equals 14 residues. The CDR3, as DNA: TGTGCCAGCAGCTTTTCAGGGAACACCGGGGAGCTGTTTTTT. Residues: CASSFSGNTGELFF.

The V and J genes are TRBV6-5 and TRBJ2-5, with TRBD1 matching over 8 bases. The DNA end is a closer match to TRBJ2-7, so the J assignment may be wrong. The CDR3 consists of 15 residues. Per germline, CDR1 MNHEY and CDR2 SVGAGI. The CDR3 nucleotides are TGTGCCAGCAGTAAGACAGGGGCGCTCCCCTACGAGCAGTACTTC. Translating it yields CASSKTGALPYEQYF.

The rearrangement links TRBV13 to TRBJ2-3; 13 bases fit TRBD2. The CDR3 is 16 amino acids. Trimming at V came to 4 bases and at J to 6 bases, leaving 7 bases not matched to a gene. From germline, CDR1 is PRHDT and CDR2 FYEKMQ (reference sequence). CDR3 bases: TGTGCCAGCAGCTATAAACTAGCGGGGGGGGTGGATACGCAGTATTTT. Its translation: CASSYKLAGGVDTQYF.

The CDR3 sequence is CASSQGLAGGPADTQYF. In nucleotides, the CDR3 is TGCGCCAGCAGCCAGGGACTAGCGGGGGGGCCGGCAGATACGCAGTATTTT. The chain joins TRBV5-1 to TRBJ2-3, with 16 bases matching TRBD2. The V and J ends lost 4 bases and 4 bases, in that order; junction bases with no gene match: 6. Germline CDR1 is SGHRS and CDR2 is YFSETQ. The CDR3 sequence is 17 residues long.

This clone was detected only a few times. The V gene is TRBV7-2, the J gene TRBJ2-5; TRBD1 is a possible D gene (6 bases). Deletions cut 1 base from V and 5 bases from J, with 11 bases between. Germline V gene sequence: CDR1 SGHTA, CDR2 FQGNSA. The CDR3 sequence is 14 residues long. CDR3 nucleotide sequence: TGTGCCAGCAGCTTAGAAGCAGGGGACGAGACCCAGTACTTC. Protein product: CASSLEAGDETQYF.

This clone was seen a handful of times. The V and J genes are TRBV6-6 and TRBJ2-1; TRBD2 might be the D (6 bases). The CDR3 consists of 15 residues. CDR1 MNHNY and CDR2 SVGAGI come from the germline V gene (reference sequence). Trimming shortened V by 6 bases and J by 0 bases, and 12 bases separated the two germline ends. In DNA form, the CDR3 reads TGTGCCAGCAGCTGGGCGGGGAGCTCCTACAATGAGCAGTTCTTC. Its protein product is CASSWAGSSYNEQFF.

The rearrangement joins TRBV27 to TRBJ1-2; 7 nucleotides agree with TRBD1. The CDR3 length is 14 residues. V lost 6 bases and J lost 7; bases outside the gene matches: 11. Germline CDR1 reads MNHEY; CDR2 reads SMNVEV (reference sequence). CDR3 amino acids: CASRSNRGKSGYTF. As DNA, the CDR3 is TGTGCCAGCAGGTCGAACAGGGGAAAGAGTGGCTACACCTTC.

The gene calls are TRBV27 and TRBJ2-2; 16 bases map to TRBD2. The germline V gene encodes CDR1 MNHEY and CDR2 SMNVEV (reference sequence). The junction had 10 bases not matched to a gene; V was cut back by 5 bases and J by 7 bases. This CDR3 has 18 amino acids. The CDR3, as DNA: TGTGCCAGCAGTCATCCGGGACTAGCGGGGGGGGCCAGCGGGGAGCTGTTTTTT. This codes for CASSHPGLAGGASGELFF.

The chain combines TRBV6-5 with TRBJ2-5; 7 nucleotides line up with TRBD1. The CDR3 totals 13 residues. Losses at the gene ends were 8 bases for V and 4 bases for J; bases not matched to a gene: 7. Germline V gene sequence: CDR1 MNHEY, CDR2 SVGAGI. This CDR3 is CASQGELRETQYF. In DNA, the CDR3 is TGTGCCAGCCAGGGGGAGCTCAGAGAGACCCAGTACTTC.

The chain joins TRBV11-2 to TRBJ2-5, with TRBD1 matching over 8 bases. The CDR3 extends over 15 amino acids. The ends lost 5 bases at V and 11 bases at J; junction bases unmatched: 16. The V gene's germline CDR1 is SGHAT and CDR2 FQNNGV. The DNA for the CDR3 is TGTGCCAGCAGCCCCCGACAGGGGAACTACGGGCAGCAGTACTTC. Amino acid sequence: CASSPRQGNYGQQYF.

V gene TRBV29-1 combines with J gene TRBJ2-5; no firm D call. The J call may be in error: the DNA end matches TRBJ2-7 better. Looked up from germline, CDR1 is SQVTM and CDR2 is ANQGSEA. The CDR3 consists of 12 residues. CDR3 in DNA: TGCAGCGTGAAGACCCCGAGGTACGAGCAGTACTTC. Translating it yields CSVKTPRYEQYF.

The CDR3 nucleotides are TGTGCCAGCAGCGTAGCTTGGACAGGGCTGGTGGAAAACGAGCAGTACTTC. Protein sequence: CASSVAWTGLVENEQYF. The gene calls are TRBV9 and TRBJ2-7, with 8 bases that match TRBD1. CDR3 length: 17 residues. J was trimmed by 5 bases and V by 0 bases; bases with no gene match: 13. Germline assignment: CDR1 SGDLS and CDR2 YYNGEE.

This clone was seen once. The CDR3 bases are TGCGCCAGCAGCCAAGGCCTAGGAGGCCATGAGCAGTTCTTC. As protein: CASSQGLGGHEQFF. The chain uses TRBV4-3 and TRBJ2-1; possible D gene TRBD2, 5 bases. This CDR3 is built from 14 residues. Germline V gives CDR1 LGHNA, CDR2 YSLEER. With 1 base removed from V and 8 bases from J, the gap between germline ends came to 12 bases.

The CDR3 sequence is CASAVERLSHNEQFF. For the CDR3, the DNA is TGTGCCAGCGCCGTGGAGAGACTTAGCCACAATGAGCAGTTCTTC. This chain connects TRBV5-6 to TRBJ2-1; the D is unclear. The germline V and J ends were trimmed by 7 bases and 5 bases, with 19 bases remaining between them. CDR3 length: 15 amino acids. Germline V gives CDR1 SGHDT, CDR2 YYEEEE. Drawing the rest from reference TRBV5-6 and TRBJ2-1, the complete variable domain is DAGVTQSPTHLIKTRGQQVTLRCSPKSGHDTVSWYQQALGQGPQFIFQYYEEEERQRGNFPDRFSGHQFPNYSSELNVNALLLGDSALYLCASAVERLSHNEQFFGPGTRLTVL.

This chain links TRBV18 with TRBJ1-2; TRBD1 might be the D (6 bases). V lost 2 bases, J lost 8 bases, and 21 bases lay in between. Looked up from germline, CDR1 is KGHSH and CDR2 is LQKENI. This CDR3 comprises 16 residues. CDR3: CASSPSGQGSGQGYTF. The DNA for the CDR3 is TGTGCCAGCTCACCATCTGGGCAGGGGAGTGGTCAGGGCTACACCTTC.

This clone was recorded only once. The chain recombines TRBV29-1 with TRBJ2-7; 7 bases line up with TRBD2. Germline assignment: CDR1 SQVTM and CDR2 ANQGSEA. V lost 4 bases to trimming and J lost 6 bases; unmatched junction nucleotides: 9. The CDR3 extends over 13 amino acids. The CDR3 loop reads CSVASGRVSEQYF. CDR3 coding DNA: TGCAGCGTTGCTTCAGGGAGGGTCAGCGAGCAGTACTTC.

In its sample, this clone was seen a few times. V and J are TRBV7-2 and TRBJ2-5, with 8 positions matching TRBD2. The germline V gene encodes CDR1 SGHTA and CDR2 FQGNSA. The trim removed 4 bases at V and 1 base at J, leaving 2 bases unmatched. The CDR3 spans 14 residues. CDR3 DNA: TGTGCCAGCAGCTACGGGGGGGCCCAAGAGACCCAGTACTTC. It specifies CASSYGGAQETQYF. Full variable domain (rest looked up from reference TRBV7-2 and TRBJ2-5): GAGVSQSPSNKVTEKGKDVELRCDPISGHTALYWYRQSLGQGLEFLIYFQGNSAPDKSGLPSDRFSAERTGGSVSTLTIQRTQQEDSAVYLCASSYGGAQETQYFGPGTRLLVL.

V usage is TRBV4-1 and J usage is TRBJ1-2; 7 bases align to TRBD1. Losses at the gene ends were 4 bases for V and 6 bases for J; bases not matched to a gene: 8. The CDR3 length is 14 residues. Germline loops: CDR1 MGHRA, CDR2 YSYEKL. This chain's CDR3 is CASSRTGGVDGYTF. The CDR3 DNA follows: TGCGCCAGCAGCCGGACAGGCGGGGTGGATGGCTACACCTTC.

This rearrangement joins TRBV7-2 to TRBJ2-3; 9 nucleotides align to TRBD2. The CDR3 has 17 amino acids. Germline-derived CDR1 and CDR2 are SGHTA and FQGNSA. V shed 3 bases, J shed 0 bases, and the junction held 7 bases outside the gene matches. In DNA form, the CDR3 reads TGTGCCAGCAGCTTGGGGGCTAGCGGGATTAGCACAGATACGCAGTATTTT. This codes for CASSLGASGISTDTQYF.